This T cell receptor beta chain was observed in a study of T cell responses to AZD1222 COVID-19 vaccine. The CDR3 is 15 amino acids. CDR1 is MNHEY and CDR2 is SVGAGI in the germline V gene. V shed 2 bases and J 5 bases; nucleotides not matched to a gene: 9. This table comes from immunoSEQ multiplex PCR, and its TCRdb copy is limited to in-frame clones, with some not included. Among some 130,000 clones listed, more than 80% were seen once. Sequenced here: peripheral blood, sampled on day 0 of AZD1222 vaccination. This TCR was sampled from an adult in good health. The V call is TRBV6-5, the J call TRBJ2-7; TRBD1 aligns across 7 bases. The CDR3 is CASSYNRGSNHEQYF. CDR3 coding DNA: TGTGCCAGCAGTTACAACAGGGGCTCTAACCACGAGCAGTACTTC.